This section outlines one T cell receptor (beta chain) sequence together with its context. The data originate from a study of CD8 T cells in Susac syndrome. The CDR3 consists of 14 residues. With 3 bases clipped from V and 6 bases from J, the junction kept 5 bases outside the gene matches. Germline V gene data show CDR1 as SQVTM and CDR2 as ANQGSEA. RNA was extracted with the RNeasy kit, and a quantity of about 0.45 to 1 ug was reverse transcribed using random hexamers. A single record per CDR3 protein comes from TCRdb applying MiXCR to the immunoSEQ multiplex PCR reads. The sample shows approximately 160,000 distinct CDR3 sequences, around 90% of them seen only once. TCR beta sequences were obtained from blood CD8+ and CD4+ T cells. The CD8+ and CD4+ T cells were negatively isolated, with the TEMRA cells enriched by FACS.

The sample comprised CD4+ T cells from PBMCs. The TCR was taken from a human donor in good health. The genes are TRBV29-1 and TRBJ2-1; 10 bases match TRBD2. The CDR3 sequence is CSVDSGRGVNEQFF. CDR3 DNA: TGCAGCGTTGACAGCGGGAGGGGGGTCAATGAGCAGTTCTTC.